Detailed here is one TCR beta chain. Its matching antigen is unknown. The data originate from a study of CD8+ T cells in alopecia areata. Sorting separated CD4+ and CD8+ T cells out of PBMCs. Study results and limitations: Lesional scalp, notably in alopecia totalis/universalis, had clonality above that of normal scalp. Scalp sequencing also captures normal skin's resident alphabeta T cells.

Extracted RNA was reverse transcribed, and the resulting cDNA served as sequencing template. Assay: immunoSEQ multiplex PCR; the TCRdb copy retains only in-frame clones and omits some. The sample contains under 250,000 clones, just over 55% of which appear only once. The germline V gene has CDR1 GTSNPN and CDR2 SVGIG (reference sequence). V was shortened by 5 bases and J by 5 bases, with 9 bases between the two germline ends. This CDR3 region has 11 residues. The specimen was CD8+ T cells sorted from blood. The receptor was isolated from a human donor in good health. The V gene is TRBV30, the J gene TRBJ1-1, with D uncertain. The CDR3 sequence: CAWSPGTEAFF. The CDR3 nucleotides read TGTGCCTGGTCCCCGGGGACTGAAGCTTTCTTT.